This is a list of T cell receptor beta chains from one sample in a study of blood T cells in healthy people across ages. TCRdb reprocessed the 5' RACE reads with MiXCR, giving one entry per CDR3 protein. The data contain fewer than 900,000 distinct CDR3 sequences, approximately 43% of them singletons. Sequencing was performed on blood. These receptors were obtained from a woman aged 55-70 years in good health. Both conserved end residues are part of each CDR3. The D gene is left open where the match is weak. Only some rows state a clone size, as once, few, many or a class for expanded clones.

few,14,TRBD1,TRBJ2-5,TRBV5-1,CASSSDRVPETQYF,TGCGCCAGCAGCTCGGACAGGGTTCCTGAGACCCAGTACTTC
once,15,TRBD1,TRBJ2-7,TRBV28,CASSTPGTASYEQYF,TGTGCCAGCAGTACCCCCGGGACAGCCTCCTACGAGCAGTACTTC
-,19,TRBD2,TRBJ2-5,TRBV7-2,CASSFRGRPGLAGKETQYF,TGTGCCAGCAGCTTCCGAGGGAGACCGGGACTAGCGGGGAAAGAGACCCAGTACTTC
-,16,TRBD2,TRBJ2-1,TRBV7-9,CASSSRRAGAYNEQFF,TGTGCCAGCAGTTCCCGTAGGGCGGGAGCCTACAATGAGCAGTTCTTC
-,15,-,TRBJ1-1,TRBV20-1,CSAIRQEIRNTEAFF,TGCAGTGCTATACGACAGGAGATAAGGAACACTGAAGCTTTCTTT
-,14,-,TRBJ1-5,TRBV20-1,CSAREGTGNQPQHF,TGCAGTGCTAGGGAGGGAACGGGCAATCAGCCCCAGCATTTT
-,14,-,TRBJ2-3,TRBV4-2,CASSQDYLGDAQYF,TGTGCCAGCAGCCAAGATTATCTCGGGGATGCGCAGTATTTT
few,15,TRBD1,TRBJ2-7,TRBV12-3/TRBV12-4,CASNEGGTGYNEQYF,TGTGCCAGCAACGAAGGAGGGACAGGCTACAATGAGCAGTACTTC
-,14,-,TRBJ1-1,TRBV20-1,CSVEKGPVNTEAFF,TGCAGTGTAGAAAAAGGGCCGGTGAACACTGAAGCTTTCTTT
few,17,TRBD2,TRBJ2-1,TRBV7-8,CASSLLSSGPRSNEQFF,TGTGCCAGCAGCCTTCTATCTAGCGGGCCCCGCTCCAATGAGCAGTTCTTC
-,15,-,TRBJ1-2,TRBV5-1,CASSLQGFSIYGYTF,TGCGCCAGCAGCTTACAGGGCTTCTCCATCTATGGCTACACCTTC
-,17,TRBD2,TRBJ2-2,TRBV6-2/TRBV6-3,CASTDPGLASYTGELFF,TGTGCCAGCACCGACCCGGGACTAGCCAGTTACACCGGGGAGCTGTTTTTT
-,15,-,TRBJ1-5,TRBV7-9,CASSKTGKSNQPQHF,TGTGCCAGCAGCAAAACAGGGAAGAGCAATCAGCCCCAGCATTTT
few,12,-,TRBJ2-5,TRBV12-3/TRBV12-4,CASRGLRETQYF,TGTGCCAGCAGGGGCTTGAGGGAGACCCAGTACTTC